The 26 T cell receptor beta chains below were found in one sample sequenced in a study of OX40 agonist ivuxolimab in advanced cancers. Measured with immunoSEQ multiplex PCR; TCRdb has only the in-frame clones, and not every one. This table has fewer than 85,000 clones, more than 90% appearing once. The sample was CD4+ or CD8+ T cells sorted from blood, taken in a trial of the OX40 agonist ivuxolimab. These receptors all come from an adult with an advanced solid tumor such as melanoma, head and neck, liver or kidney cancer.

The chain employs TRBV10-1 and TRBJ2-7; the D gene is possibly TRBD2 (7 bases). The germline CDR1 and CDR2 sequences are WNHNN and SYGVQD (reference sequence). Trimming removed 4 bases from V and 5 bases from J, with 12 bases in between. The CDR3 is 13 residues long. CDR3 region: CASSGGGGDEQYF. The CDR3 DNA reads as TGCGCCAGCAGTGGGGGAGGGGGTGACGAGCAGTACTTC.

The chain links TRBV28 to TRBJ2-5; D is possibly TRBD2 (7 bases). V dropped 10 bases and J dropped 1 base, with 16 bases sitting between them. The germline V gene has CDR1 MDHEN and CDR2 SYDVKM. The CDR3 has 14 residues. In DNA, the CDR3 is TGTGCCATAACCTGGGGGGGCGCCCAAGAGACCCAGTACTTC. This translates into CAITWGGAQETQYF. Full variable domain (missing parts from reference TRBV28 and TRBJ2-5): DVKVTQSSRYLVKRTGEKVFLECVQDMDHENMFWYRQDPGLGLRLIYFSYDVKMKEKGDIPEGYSVSREKKERFSLILESASTNQTSMYLCAITWGGAQETQYFGPGTRLLVL.

This clone was observed a few times. This chain links TRBV4-1 with TRBJ1-5; no clear D. CDR3 length: 14 residues. Germline assignment: CDR1 MGHRA and CDR2 YSYEKL. The V and J ends lost 2 bases and 2 bases respectively, with 7 bases between them. The CDR3 DNA follows: TGCGCCAGCAGCCAATGGACGGGCAATCAGCCCCAGCATTTT. Its protein is CASSQWTGNQPQHF.

The J gene is TRBJ2-7, the V gene TRBV6-6; TRBD1 matches 9 bases. The germline gives CDR1 MNHNY, CDR2 SVGAGI (reference sequence). J was trimmed by 1 base and V by 7 bases; bases with no gene match: 11. The CDR3 contains 16 residues. The CDR3 sequence is CASTDFGQGLSYEQYF. CDR3 DNA sequence: TGTGCCAGCACCGACTTCGGACAGGGGTTATCCTACGAGCAGTACTTC.

The V and J genes are TRBV5-1 and TRBJ1-1; perhaps TRBD1 as D (6 bases). Germline V gene lookup returns CDR1 SGHRS and CDR2 YFSETQ. The CDR3 contains 16 residues. V was clipped by 0 bases and J by 0 bases, with 12 bases between them. CDR3 DNA: TGCGCCAGCAGCTTGGGGGCAGGGGACTTGAACACTGAAGCTTTCTTT. Translating gives CASSLGAGDLNTEAFF.

The V and J genes are TRBV27 and TRBJ2-1; D remains ambiguous. The germline CDR1 and CDR2 sequences are MNHEY and SMNVEV (reference sequence). The V gene lost 7 bases and the J gene lost 3 bases, with 4 bases spanning the gap. The CDR3 spans 11 residues. CDR3 protein: CASNNYNEQFF. The CDR3 DNA follows: TGTGCCAGCAACAACTACAATGAGCAGTTCTTC.

The chain carries TRBV4-3 and TRBJ1-6, with D perhaps matching TRBD1 (5 bases). Germline assignment: CDR1 LGHNA and CDR2 YSLEER. Trimming cost V 2 bases and J 9 bases, with 8 bases left between them. CDR3 length: 13 amino acids. CDR3 sequence reads: CASSQQGRSPLHF. The DNA for the CDR3 is TGCGCCAGCAGCCAACAGGGTCGTTCACCCCTCCACTTT.

The rearrangement joins TRBV13 to TRBJ2-2; D is unresolved. V dropped 7 bases and J dropped 0 bases, with 12 bases sitting between them. This CDR3 is built from 15 residues. In germline, CDR1 is PRHDT, CDR2 FYEKMQ (reference sequence). The CDR3 sequence is CASIPLLANTGELFF. DNA of the CDR3: TGTGCCAGCATCCCCTTATTAGCGAACACCGGGGAGCTGTTTTTT.

The chain uses TRBV27 and TRBJ2-5; 8 bases are shared with TRBD1. The J call is doubtful: the DNA matches TRBJ2-7 better. CDR1 and CDR2 (germline): MNHEY, SMNVEV (reference sequence). The CDR3 runs to 14 residues. In nucleotides, the CDR3 is TGTGCCAGCAAAATCAGGACAGGGCTGCTCGAGCAGTACTTC. Its protein product is CASKIRTGLLEQYF.

The chain employs TRBV27 and TRBJ2-7; TRBD1 aligns across 11 bases. CDR1 is MNHEY, CDR2 SMNVEV, per germline (reference sequence). This CDR3 is built from 14 residues. Trimming took 6 bases from V and 7 from J; bases not matched to a gene: 8. CDR3 DNA sequence: TGTGCCAGCAGAGGGACAGGGGGGGGTGGAGAGCAGTACTTC. Amino acids: CASRGTGGGGEQYF.

The V call is TRBV7-2, the J call TRBJ1-1; 7 bases are a match to TRBD1. With 1 base clipped from V and 5 bases from J, the junction kept 7 bases outside the gene matches. The CDR3 totals 15 residues. Germline assignment: CDR1 SGHTA and CDR2 FQGNSA. The CDR3 sequence is CASSLEFTGETEAFF. The CDR3, as DNA: TGTGCCAGCAGCTTAGAGTTTACAGGGGAAACTGAAGCTTTCTTT.

This clone was seen once. The chain uses TRBV6-6 and TRBJ1-1; unclear D gene. The germline V gene encodes CDR1 MNHNY and CDR2 SVGAGI (reference sequence). The CDR3 runs 13 residues. Deletions cut 2 bases from V and 1 base from J, with 5 bases between. CDR3 bases: TGTGCCAGCAGTTACCGGGGGAACACTGAAGCTTTCTTT. Its protein product is CASSYRGNTEAFF.

The rearrangement links TRBV18 to TRBJ2-7, with TRBD1 matching over 12 bases. The CDR3 sequence is 16 residues long. From germline, CDR1 is KGHSH and CDR2 LQKENI. V was pared by 5 bases and J by 3 bases, with 8 bases of the junction left unmatched. The CDR3 region is CASSTGTGGGHYEQYF. Written as DNA, the CDR3 is TGTGCCAGCTCAACCGGGACAGGGGGCGGACACTACGAGCAGTACTTC.

The CDR3 sequence: CASSIDHILTDTQYF. The CDR3 bases are TGTGCCAGTAGTATAGATCACATACTCACAGATACGCAGTATTTT. The V gene is TRBV19, the J gene TRBJ2-3; D not resolved. Germline values: CDR1 LNHDA, CDR2 SQIVND (reference sequence). There are 15 residues in the CDR3. V lost 0 bases and J lost 2, with 9 bases in between.

The chain joins TRBV7-2 to TRBJ2-7; 12 bases align to TRBD1. Trimming took 5 bases from V and 7 from J; bases not matched to a gene: 15. CDR1 is SGHTA, CDR2 FQGNSA, per germline. CDR3 length: 17 amino acids. The CDR3 bases are TGTGCCAGCAGCGGCCGGGACAGGGGGCTCGGGTTGAGGGAGCAGTACTTC. Its translation: CASSGRDRGLGLREQYF.

On this clone itself: The identical CDR3 is also encoded by other nucleotide sequences in the sample. The chain carries TRBV7-2 and TRBJ2-1; perhaps TRBD2 as D (6 bases). Germline CDR1 SGHTA, CDR2 FQGNSA. Trimming took off 0 bases at V and 0 bases at J, with 6 bases between the two ends. The CDR3 loop spans 15 amino acids. The CDR3 sequence is CASSLARGSYNEQFF. CDR3 DNA sequence: TGTGCCAGCAGCTTAGCGCGGGGCTCCTACAATGAGCAGTTCTTC.

This chain links TRBV7-2 with TRBJ2-1, with D perhaps TRBD2 (6 bases). Germline V lookup: CDR1 SGHTA, CDR2 FQGNSA. The CDR3 has 13 residues. Deletions cut 10 bases from V and 4 bases from J, with 14 bases between. This chain's CDR3 is CAIRYGGYNEQFF. The CDR3 coding sequence is TGTGCCATCCGATACGGGGGTTACAATGAGCAGTTCTTC.

The chain couples TRBV13 to TRBJ2-3; D may match TRBD1 or TRBD2 (5 bases each). This CDR3 contains 17 residues. V was trimmed by 5 bases and J by 3 bases, leaving 21 bases between them. Germline V gene sequence: CDR1 PRHDT, CDR2 FYEKMQ (reference sequence). In DNA, the CDR3 is TGTGCCAGCAGCCCCCGAAAAAGAGGGGTTGTAACAGATACGCAGTATTTT. Encoded protein: CASSPRKRGVVTDTQYF.

The chain links TRBV19 to TRBJ2-7; D is perhaps TRBD1 or TRBD2 (5 bases each). Trimming cost V 4 bases and J 3 bases, with 13 bases left between them. Germline V gene lookup returns CDR1 LNHDA and CDR2 SQIVND (reference sequence). This CDR3 region has 14 residues. CDR3 loop: CASSNRDAHYEQYF. DNA for the CDR3: TGTGCCAGTAGTAACCGGGACGCCCACTACGAGCAGTACTTC.

The rearrangement joins TRBV9 to TRBJ1-2, with D unresolved. The CDR3 covers 13 residues. With 0 bases removed from V and 2 bases from J, the gap between germline ends came to 5 bases. CDR1 is SGDLS and CDR2 is YYNGEE in the germline V gene. CDR3 in amino acids: CASSVGQNYGYTF. The CDR3 DNA reads TGTGCCAGCAGCGTAGGTCAGAACTATGGCTACACCTTC.

This clone was seen a single time. The gene calls are TRBV14 and TRBJ2-1; 11 nucleotides agree with TRBD2. Losses at the gene ends were 4 bases for V and 8 bases for J; bases not matched to a gene: 13. The CDR3 sequence is 17 residues long. Germline CDR1 SGHDN, CDR2 FVKESK. CDR3 region: CASSPRIGTSGYDEQFF. The CDR3 nucleotides read TGTGCCAGCAGCCCACGAATAGGGACTAGCGGTTACGATGAGCAGTTCTTC.

V is TRBV27 and J is TRBJ1-2; TRBD1 agrees at 7 bases. The V gene end was trimmed by 6 bases and the J gene end by 7 bases; junction bases not matched to a gene: 14. Germline CDR1 is MNHEY and CDR2 is SMNVEV (reference sequence). The CDR3 runs 15 residues. CDR3 amino acids: CASRPLDREWSGYTF. The CDR3 region has the DNA TGTGCCAGCAGACCCCTAGACAGGGAATGGAGTGGCTACACCTTC.

The J gene is TRBJ2-7, the V gene TRBV18, with 15 bases that match TRBD2. V dropped 3 bases and J dropped 1; count of bases not matched to a gene: 1. CDR1 KGHSH and CDR2 LQKENI come from the germline V gene. The CDR3 covers 16 residues. CDR3 residues: CASSPGTSGGSYEQYF. In DNA form, the CDR3 reads TGTGCCAGCTCACCCGGGACTAGCGGGGGGTCCTACGAGCAGTACTTC.

V gene TRBV7-9 combines with J gene TRBJ1-1; D perhaps matches TRBD1 (5 bases). The CDR3 has 14 amino acids. Trimming took 1 base from V and 5 from J, leaving 11 bases between them. CDR1 and CDR2 (germline): SEHNR, FQNEAQ (reference sequence). CDR3 nucleotide sequence: TGTGCCAGCAGCTTAGGGGGGGTAGGAACTGAAGCTTTCTTT. Amino acid sequence: CASSLGGVGTEAFF. Looking up the rest from reference TRBV7-9 and TRBJ1-1 gives the full variable domain: DTGVSQNPRHKITKRGQNVTFRCDPISEHNRLYWYRQTLGQGPEFLTYFQNEAQLEKSRLLSDRFSAERPKGSFSTLEIQRTEQGDSAMYLCASSLGGVGTEAFFGQGTRLTVV.

This sequence joins TRBV27 and TRBJ2-7, with 7 bases matching TRBD1. Per the germline V gene, CDR1 is MNHEY and CDR2 is SMNVEV (reference sequence). This CDR3 has 14 residues. V dropped 6 bases and J dropped 1; count of bases not matched to a gene: 6. Here the CDR3 DNA reads TGTGCCAGCAGAAAGGACAGGCTTTCCTACGAGCAGTACTTC. Amino acids: CASRKDRLSYEQYF.

The CDR3 nucleotides read TGTGCCAACCTAGGAGGCAGGCGGGGGGATAGCAATCAGCCCCAGCATTTT. Its protein product is CANLGGRRGDSNQPQHF. The chain couples TRBV21-1 to TRBJ1-5. TRBV21-1 is a known pseudogene. The CDR3 is 17 amino acids.